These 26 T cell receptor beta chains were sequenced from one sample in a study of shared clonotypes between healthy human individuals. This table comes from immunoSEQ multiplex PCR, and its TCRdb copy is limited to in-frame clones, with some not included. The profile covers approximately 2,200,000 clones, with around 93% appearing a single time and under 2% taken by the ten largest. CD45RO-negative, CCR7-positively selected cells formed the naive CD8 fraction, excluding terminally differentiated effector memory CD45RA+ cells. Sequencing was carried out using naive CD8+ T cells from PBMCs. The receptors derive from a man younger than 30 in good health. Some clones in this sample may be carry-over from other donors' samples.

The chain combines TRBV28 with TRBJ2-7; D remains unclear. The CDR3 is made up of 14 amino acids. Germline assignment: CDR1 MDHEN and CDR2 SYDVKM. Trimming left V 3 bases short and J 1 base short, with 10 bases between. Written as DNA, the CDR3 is TGTGCCAGCAGTTTCGGCATGAGGTCCTACGAGCAGTACTTC. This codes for CASSFGMRSYEQYF. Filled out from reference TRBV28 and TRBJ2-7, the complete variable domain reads DVKVTQSSRYLVKRTGEKVFLECVQDMDHENMFWYRQDPGLGLRLIYFSYDVKMKEKGDIPEGYSVSREKKERFSLILESASTNQTSMYLCASSFGMRSYEQYFGPGTRLTVT.

The CDR3, as DNA: TGTGCCAGCAGCTTCGACTGGTACAATGAGCAGTTCTTC. It translates to CASSFDWYNEQFF. J is TRBJ2-1 and V is TRBV5-8, with D hard to call. Trimming took off 2 bases at V and 4 bases at J, with 7 bases between the two ends. The CDR3 runs 13 residues. The germline V gene has CDR1 SGHTS and CDR2 YDEGEE.

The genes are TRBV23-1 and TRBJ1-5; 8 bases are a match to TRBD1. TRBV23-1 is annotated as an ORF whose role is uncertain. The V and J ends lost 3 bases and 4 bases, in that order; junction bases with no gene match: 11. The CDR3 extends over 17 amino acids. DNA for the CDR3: TGCGCCAGCAGTCACGCCAGGACAGGGCCCAGGAATCAGCCCCAGCATTTT. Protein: CASSHARTGPRNQPQHF.

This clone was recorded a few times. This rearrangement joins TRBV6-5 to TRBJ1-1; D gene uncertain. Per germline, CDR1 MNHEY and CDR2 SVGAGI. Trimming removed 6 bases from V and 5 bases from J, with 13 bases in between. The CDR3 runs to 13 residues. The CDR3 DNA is TGTGCCAGCAGAAGTGGGCGGGGAACTGAAGCTTTCTTT. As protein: CASRSGRGTEAFF.

The CDR3 nucleotides read TGTACGTTAGGGACTAGCGGGAGGAATGAGCAGTTCTTC. Its translation is CTLGTSGRNEQFF. The chain employs TRBV6-5 and TRBJ2-1; 15 bases fit TRBD2. CDR1 MNHEY and CDR2 SVGAGI come from the germline V gene. The CDR3 loop spans 13 amino acids.

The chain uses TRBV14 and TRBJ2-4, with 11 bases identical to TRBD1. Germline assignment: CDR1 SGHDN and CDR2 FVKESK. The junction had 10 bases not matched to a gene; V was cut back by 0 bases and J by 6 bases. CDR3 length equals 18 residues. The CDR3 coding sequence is TGTGCCAGCAGCCAAGATAGTCCGGACAGGGGGCTTGGAAACATTCAGTACTTC. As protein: CASSQDSPDRGLGNIQYF.

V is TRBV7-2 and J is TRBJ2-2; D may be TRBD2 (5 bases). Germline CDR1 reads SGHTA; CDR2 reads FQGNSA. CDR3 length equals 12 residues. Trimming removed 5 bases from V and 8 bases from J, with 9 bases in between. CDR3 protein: CASSPRLGELFF. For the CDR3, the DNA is TGTGCCAGCAGCCCTCGACTAGGGGAGCTGTTTTTT.

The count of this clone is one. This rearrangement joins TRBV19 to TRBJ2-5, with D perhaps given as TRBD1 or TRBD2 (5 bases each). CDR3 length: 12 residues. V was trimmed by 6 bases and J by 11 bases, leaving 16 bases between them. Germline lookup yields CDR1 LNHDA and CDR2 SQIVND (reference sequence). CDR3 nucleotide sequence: TGTGCCAGTAGCCCAAGGGACGGGGATCAGTACTTC. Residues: CASSPRDGDQYF.

This CDR3 is CSVGVGRAYEQYF. The DNA for the CDR3 is TGCAGCGTCGGCGTGGGTCGAGCCTACGAGCAGTACTTC. The chain recombines TRBV29-1 with TRBJ2-7, with D unclear. Trimming stripped 6 bases from V and 2 bases from J, with 14 bases between. The germline V gene encodes CDR1 SQVTM and CDR2 ANQGSEA. There are 13 residues in the CDR3.

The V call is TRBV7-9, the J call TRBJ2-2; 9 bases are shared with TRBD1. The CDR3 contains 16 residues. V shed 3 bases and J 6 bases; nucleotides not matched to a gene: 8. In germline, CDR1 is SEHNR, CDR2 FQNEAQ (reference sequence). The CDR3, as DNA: TGTGCCAGCAGCTTTACCGGGACAGGGAATTCCGGGGAGCTGTTTTTT. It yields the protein CASSFTGTGNSGELFF.

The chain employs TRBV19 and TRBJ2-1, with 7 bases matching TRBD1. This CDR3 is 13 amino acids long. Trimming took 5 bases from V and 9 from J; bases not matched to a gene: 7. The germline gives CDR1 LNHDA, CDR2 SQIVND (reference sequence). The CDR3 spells CASSPTGASEQFF. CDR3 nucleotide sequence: TGTGCCAGTAGTCCAACAGGGGCATCTGAGCAGTTCTTC.

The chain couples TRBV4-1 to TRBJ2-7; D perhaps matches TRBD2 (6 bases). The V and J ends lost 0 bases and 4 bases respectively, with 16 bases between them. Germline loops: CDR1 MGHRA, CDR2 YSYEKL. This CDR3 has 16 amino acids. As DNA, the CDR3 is TGCGCCAGCAGCCAAGATGACGGCGGGAATCGTTACGAGCAGTACTTC. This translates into CASSQDDGGNRYEQYF.

CDR3 sequence: CASSLFNEQFF. The CDR3 nucleotides read TGTGCCAGCAGCTTGTTCAATGAGCAGTTCTTC. The chain employs TRBV5-8 and TRBJ2-1; D gene uncertain. V shed 1 base and J shed 6 bases, with 2 bases lying between them. Germline loops: CDR1 SGHTS, CDR2 YDEGEE. The CDR3 length is 11 residues.

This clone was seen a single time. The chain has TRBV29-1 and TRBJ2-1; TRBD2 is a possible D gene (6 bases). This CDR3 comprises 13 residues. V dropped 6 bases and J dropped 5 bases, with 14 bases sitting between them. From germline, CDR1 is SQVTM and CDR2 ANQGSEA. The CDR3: CSVTGRGNNEQFF. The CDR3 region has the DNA TGCAGCGTGACTGGGCGGGGAAACAATGAGCAGTTCTTC.

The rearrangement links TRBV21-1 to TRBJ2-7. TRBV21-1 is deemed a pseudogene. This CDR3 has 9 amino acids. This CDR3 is CASSIEQYF. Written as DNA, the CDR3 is TGTGCCAGCAGCATCGAGCAGTACTTC.

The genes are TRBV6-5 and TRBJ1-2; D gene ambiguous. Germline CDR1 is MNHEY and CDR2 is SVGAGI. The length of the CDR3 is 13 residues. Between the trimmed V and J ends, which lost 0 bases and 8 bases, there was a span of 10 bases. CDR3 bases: TGTGCCAGCAGTTACTCGGGGTGGTCGGGCTACACCTTC. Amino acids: CASSYSGWSGYTF.

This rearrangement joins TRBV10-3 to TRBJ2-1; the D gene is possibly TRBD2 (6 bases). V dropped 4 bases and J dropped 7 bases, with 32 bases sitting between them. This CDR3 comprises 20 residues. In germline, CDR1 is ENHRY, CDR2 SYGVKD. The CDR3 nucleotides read TGTGCCATCAGTGGGGCCGGGACCTACGGGGGAGAGGGCGTTTTGAATGAGCAGTTCTTC. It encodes CAISGAGTYGGEGVLNEQFF.

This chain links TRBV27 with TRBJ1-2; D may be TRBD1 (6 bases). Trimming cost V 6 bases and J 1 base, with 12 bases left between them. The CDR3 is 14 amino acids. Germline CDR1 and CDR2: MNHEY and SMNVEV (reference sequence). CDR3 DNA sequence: TGTGCCAGCAGCCTGACAGGACATAACTATGGCTACACCTTC. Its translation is CASSLTGHNYGYTF.

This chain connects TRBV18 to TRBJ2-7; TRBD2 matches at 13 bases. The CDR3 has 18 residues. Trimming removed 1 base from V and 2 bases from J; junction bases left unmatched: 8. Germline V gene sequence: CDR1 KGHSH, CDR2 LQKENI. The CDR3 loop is CASSPRGLAGAPPYEQYF. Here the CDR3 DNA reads TGTGCCAGCTCACCACGAGGACTAGCGGGAGCCCCCCCCTACGAGCAGTACTTC. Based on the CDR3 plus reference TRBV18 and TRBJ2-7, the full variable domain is NAGVMQNPRHLVRRRGQEARLRCSPMKGHSHVYWYRQLPEEGLKFMVYLQKENIIDESGMPKERFSAEFPKEGPSILRIQQVVRGDSAAYFCASSPRGLAGAPPYEQYFGPGTRLTVT.

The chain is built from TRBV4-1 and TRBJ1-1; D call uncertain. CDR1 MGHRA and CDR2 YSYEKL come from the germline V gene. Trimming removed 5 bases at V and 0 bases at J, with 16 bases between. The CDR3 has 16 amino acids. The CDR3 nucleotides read TGCGCCAGCAGCTCCCACCAAGGGTTTTTGAACACTGAAGCTTTCTTT. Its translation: CASSSHQGFLNTEAFF.

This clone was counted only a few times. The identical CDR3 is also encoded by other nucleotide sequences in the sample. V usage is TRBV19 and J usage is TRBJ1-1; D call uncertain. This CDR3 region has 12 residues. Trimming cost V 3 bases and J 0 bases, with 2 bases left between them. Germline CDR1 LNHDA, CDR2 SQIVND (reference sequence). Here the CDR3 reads CASSIVNTEAFF. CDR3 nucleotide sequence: TGTGCCAGTAGTATCGTGAACACTGAAGCTTTCTTT.

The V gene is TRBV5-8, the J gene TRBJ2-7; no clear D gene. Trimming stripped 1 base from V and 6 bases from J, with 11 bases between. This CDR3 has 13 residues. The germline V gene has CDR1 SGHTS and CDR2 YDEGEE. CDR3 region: CASSLNELSEQYF. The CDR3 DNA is TGTGCCAGCAGCTTGAACGAGCTATCCGAGCAGTACTTC.

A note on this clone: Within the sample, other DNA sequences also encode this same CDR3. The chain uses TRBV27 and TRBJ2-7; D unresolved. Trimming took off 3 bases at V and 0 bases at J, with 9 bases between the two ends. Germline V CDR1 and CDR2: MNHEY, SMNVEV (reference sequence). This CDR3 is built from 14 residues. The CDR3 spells CASSLATSSYEQYF. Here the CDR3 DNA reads TGTGCCAGCAGTTTGGCGACAAGCTCCTACGAGCAGTACTTC.

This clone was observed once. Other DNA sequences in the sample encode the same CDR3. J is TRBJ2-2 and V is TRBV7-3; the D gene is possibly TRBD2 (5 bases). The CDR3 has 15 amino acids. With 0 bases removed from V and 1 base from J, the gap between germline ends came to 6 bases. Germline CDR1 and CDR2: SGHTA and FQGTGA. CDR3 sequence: CASSLTSGNTGELFF. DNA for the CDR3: TGTGCCAGCAGCTTAACGAGCGGGAACACCGGGGAGCTGTTTTTT.

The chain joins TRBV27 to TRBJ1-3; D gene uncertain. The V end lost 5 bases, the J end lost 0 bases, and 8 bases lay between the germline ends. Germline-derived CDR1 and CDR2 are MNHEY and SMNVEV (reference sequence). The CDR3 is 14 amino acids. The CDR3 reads CASSSLNSGNTIYF. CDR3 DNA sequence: TGTGCCAGCAGTAGTTTGAACTCTGGAAACACCATATATTTT.

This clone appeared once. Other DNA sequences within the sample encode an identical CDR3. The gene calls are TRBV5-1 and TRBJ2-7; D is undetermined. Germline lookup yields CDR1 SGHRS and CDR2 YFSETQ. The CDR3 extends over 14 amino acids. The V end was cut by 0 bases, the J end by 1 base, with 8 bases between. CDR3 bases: TGCGCCAGCAGCTTGGTAGGCAGTTCCTACGAGCAGTACTTC. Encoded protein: CASSLVGSSYEQYF.